Detailed here is one TCR beta chain. Per the germline V gene, CDR1 is MNHEY and CDR2 is SMNVEV (reference sequence). The CDR3 is made up of 17 amino acids. V lost 1 base, J lost 4 bases, and 19 bases lay in between. The source of the sample is a study of technical replicates of blood from a handful of donors. Assay: immunoSEQ multiplex PCR; the TCRdb copy retains only in-frame clones and omits some. The data show about 58,000 clones, just under 95% seen once. Sequenced input: PBMCs. J is TRBJ1-2 and V is TRBV27; D remains unclear. The source of this sequence is a human donor in good health. Some clones in this sample may be carry-over from other donors' samples. As DNA, the CDR3 is TGTGCCAGCAGTTTATTCTCGACACAGATCCCCCTCTATGGCTACACCTTC. It translates to CASSLFSTQIPLYGYTF.